The 16 T cell receptor beta chains presented below share a single source sample, sequenced in a study of cytomegalovirus exposure and HLA in healthy donors. PCR used 60 Vbeta primers and 13 Jbeta primers. Measured with immunoSEQ multiplex PCR; TCRdb has only the in-frame clones, and not every one. In the table there are under 200,000 clones, 65% to 90% of which are singletons. Sequenced sample: PBMCs. These receptor sequences come from a woman aged 25 to 45 in good health and CMV-seronegative.

J is TRBJ1-4 and V is TRBV27; no reliable D call. CDR3 size: 15 residues. Germline lookup yields CDR1 MNHEY and CDR2 SMNVEV (reference sequence). V was pared by 6 bases and J by 7 bases, with 18 bases between. The CDR3 spells CASRGRAYGGEKLFF. CDR3 DNA: TGTGCCAGCAGGGGGAGGGCCTACGGAGGTGAAAAACTGTTTTTT.

The rearrangement uses TRBV27 and TRBJ2-1; TRBD2 is a possible D gene (5 bases). Trimming took 4 bases from V and 2 from J, leaving 12 bases between them. The CDR3 consists of 15 residues. The V gene's germline CDR1 is MNHEY and CDR2 SMNVEV (reference sequence). This chain's CDR3 is CASSSLDFAYNEQFF. The CDR3 DNA is TGTGCCAGCAGTTCCCTGGACTTCGCCTACAATGAGCAGTTCTTC.

The chain employs TRBV15 and TRBJ2-1; TRBD2 matches at 12 bases. V dropped 6 bases and J dropped 4; count of bases not matched to a gene: 10. This CDR3 has 17 amino acids. The germline gives CDR1 LNHNV, CDR2 YYDKDF (reference sequence). The CDR3 DNA reads TGTGCCACCAGTCCCTACGCTAGCGGGGGGGTGTACAATGAGCAGTTCTTC. Its translation: CATSPYASGGVYNEQFF.

The rearrangement links TRBV6-7 to TRBJ2-7, with D unclear. TRBV6-7 is an ORF, and what it does is uncertain. V was pared by 11 bases and J by 1 base, with 15 bases between. The CDR3 contains 13 residues. As DNA, the CDR3 is TGTGCCCCCCCGAGCTGCGAGTCCTACGAGCAGTACTTC. Translation gives CAPPSCESYEQYF.

V and J are TRBV28 and TRBJ1-5; 9 bases match TRBD1. CDR1 is MDHEN and CDR2 is SYDVKM in the germline V gene. This CDR3 spans 12 amino acids. J lost 6 bases, V lost 10 bases, and 4 bases had no gene match. DNA of the CDR3: TGTGCCACCATACAGGGGGCTCAGCCCCAGCATTTT. Translated: CATIQGAQPQHF.

The chain uses TRBV19 and TRBJ2-5; the D gene is possibly TRBD2 (7 bases). Trimming shortened V by 3 bases and J by 1 base, and 12 bases separated the two germline ends. The germline V gene encodes CDR1 LNHDA and CDR2 SQIVND (reference sequence). This CDR3 spans 15 amino acids. In DNA form, the CDR3 reads TGTGCCAGTAGTATGGTGGGGGGGCTCCAAGAGACCCAGTACTTC. It translates to CASSMVGGLQETQYF.

V usage is TRBV7-3 and J usage is TRBJ2-3, with a tentative D call TRBD2 (5 bases). Per the germline V gene, CDR1 is SGHTA and CDR2 is FQGTGA. The CDR3 runs 14 residues. V was clipped by 5 bases and J by 0 bases, with 9 bases between them. The CDR3 reads CASSAAASTDTQYF. DNA for the CDR3: TGTGCCAGCAGCGCAGCGGCCAGCACAGATACGCAGTATTTT. Based on the CDR3 plus reference TRBV7-3 and TRBJ2-3, the full variable domain is GAGVSQTPSNKVTEKGKYVELRCDPISGHTALYWYRQSLGQGPEFLIYFQGTGAADDSGLPNDRFFAVRPEGSVSTLKIQRTERGDSAVYLCASSAAASTDTQYFGPGTRLTVL.

The chain links TRBV30 to TRBJ2-7; D gene ambiguous. Per germline, CDR1 GTSNPN and CDR2 SVGIG (reference sequence). CDR3 length equals 13 residues. Trimming left V 0 bases short and J 4 bases short, with 10 bases between. Written as DNA, the CDR3 is TGTGCCTGGAGTGTTGGAGAGCTATACGAGCAGTACTTC. Translation gives CAWSVGELYEQYF.

The V call is TRBV4-1, the J call TRBJ1-2; TRBD1 agrees at 9 bases. CDR1 MGHRA and CDR2 YSYEKL come from the germline V gene. With 6 bases clipped from V and 4 bases from J, the junction kept 3 bases outside the gene matches. The CDR3 sequence is 13 residues long. CDR3 nucleotide sequence: TGCGCCAGCAGGGGGACAGGGAGCTATGGCTACACCTTC. Translated: CASRGTGSYGYTF.

The chain has TRBV10-3 and TRBJ2-2, with 11 bases lining up with TRBD2. CDR1 and CDR2 from the germline V gene are ENHRY and SYGVKD. This CDR3 has 17 residues. V lost 6 bases to trimming and J lost 0 bases; unmatched junction nucleotides: 6. CDR3: CAIRGASGRSNTGELFF. The CDR3 DNA is TGTGCCATCAGGGGAGCTAGCGGGAGGTCGAACACCGGGGAGCTGTTTTTT.

The chain joins TRBV5-1 to TRBJ1-1; D unclear. CDR3 size: 13 residues. The V gene's germline CDR1 is SGHRS and CDR2 YFSETQ. Trimming took 7 bases from V and 3 from J, leaving 13 bases between them. The CDR3 DNA reads TGCGCCAGCCGTAACAGCCCGGACACTGAAGCTTTCTTT. It specifies CASRNSPDTEAFF.

This clone was seen a few times. The chain employs TRBV5-1 and TRBJ2-7, with 8 bases lining up with TRBD1. Germline values: CDR1 SGHRS, CDR2 YFSETQ. The CDR3 has 14 residues. The V gene end was trimmed by 0 bases and the J gene end by 2 bases; junction bases not matched to a gene: 1. Written as DNA, the CDR3 is TGCGCCAGCAGCTTGGGGACAGGGCCCTACGAGCAGTACTTC. This sequence encodes CASSLGTGPYEQYF.

The genes are TRBV6-5 and TRBJ2-1; D unresolved. The CDR3 runs to 16 residues. Trimming shortened V by 0 bases and J by 2 bases, and 11 bases separated the two germline ends. CDR1 and CDR2 from the germline V gene are MNHEY and SVGAGI. CDR3 protein: CASSYSPASTYNEQFF. In DNA form, the CDR3 reads TGTGCCAGCAGTTACTCGCCAGCGTCCACCTACAATGAGCAGTTCTTC.

This rearrangement joins TRBV5-6 to TRBJ1-3; D ambiguous. CDR3 length: 15 amino acids. Between the trimmed V and J ends, which lost 4 bases and 0 bases, there was a span of 11 bases. In germline, CDR1 is SGHDT, CDR2 YYEEEE. The CDR3 reads CASSHVRSSGNTIYF. In DNA, the CDR3 is TGTGCCAGCAGCCACGTTCGGAGCTCTGGAAACACCATATATTTT.

The gene calls are TRBV19 and TRBJ2-1, with 10 bases aligning to TRBD1. The CDR3 sequence is 15 residues long. The germline V gene has CDR1 LNHDA and CDR2 SQIVND (reference sequence). Trimming removed 6 bases from V and 2 bases from J; junction bases left unmatched: 4. The CDR3 sequence is CASSPGTGAYNEQFF. CDR3 DNA: TGTGCCAGTAGCCCCGGGACAGGGGCCTACAATGAGCAGTTCTTC.

This chain joins TRBV28 and TRBJ2-1, with D perhaps TRBD2 (5 bases). V was trimmed by 6 bases and J by 3 bases, leaving 15 bases between them. This CDR3 comprises 15 residues. Germline CDR1 reads MDHEN; CDR2 reads SYDVKM. The CDR3 spells CASRGVGWDYNEQFF. The CDR3 DNA sequence: TGTGCCAGCAGGGGAGTTGGGTGGGACTACAATGAGCAGTTCTTC.